These 30 T cell receptor beta chains came from one sample sequenced in a study of T cell repertoires in ileal Crohn's disease (dated by TCRdb to the late 2010s). According to the study, the label for this sample's time point signals: neoterminal ileum biopsy at postoperative endoscopy, about 6 months after surgery. Libraries were built with the immunoSEQ multiplex PCR assay. The clones in this table, taken by TCRdb from immuneACCESS, are in-frame only. Not every clone is retained; where verified, under half of the shortfall comes from an unresolved V gene, and the cause of the rest is unknown. The sample table contains about 10,000 clones; only one count was recorded for around 75% of them. The biggest ten clones account for around 14% of the sample. Sequencing was performed on ileal tissue. These receptors all come from an adult with Crohn's disease.

This clone was observed a single time. The rearrangement links TRBV7-8 to TRBJ2-2; D possibly corresponds to TRBD1 (6 bases). Germline V CDR1 and CDR2: SGHVS, FQNEAQ. The CDR3 covers 16 residues. V lost 5 bases, J lost 3 bases, and 16 bases lay in between. The CDR3 region is CASSQGWGLHTGELFF. The CDR3 nucleotides are TGTGCCAGCAGCCAGGGGTGGGGGTTGCACACCGGGGAGCTGTTTTTT.

The chain links TRBV6-5 to TRBJ1-1; possibly TRBD1 for D (5 bases). Germline assignment: CDR1 MNHEY and CDR2 SVGAGI. This CDR3 region has 13 residues. The ends were cut back, 2 bases at V and 5 bases at J, with 9 bases in the middle. CDR3 nucleotide sequence: TGTGCCAGCAGTTACCAGGGAAGGACTGAAGCTTTCTTT. It is translated as CASSYQGRTEAFF.

With respect to this clone: Other DNA sequences in this specimen translate into the identical CDR3. The V call is TRBV4-1, the J call TRBJ2-2; 12 positions agree with TRBD2. CDR3 size: 16 residues. Germline assignment: CDR1 MGHRA and CDR2 YSYEKL. Trimming removed 4 bases from V and 5 bases from J; junction bases left unmatched: 5. CDR3 amino acids: CASSLRTSGDTGELFF. The CDR3 DNA is TGCGCCAGCAGCCTAAGGACTAGCGGGGATACCGGGGAGCTGTTTTTT.

The chain has TRBV18 and TRBJ1-4; D is possibly TRBD1 (5 bases). CDR1 KGHSH and CDR2 LQKENI come from the germline V gene. Trimming took off 3 bases at V and 7 bases at J, with 12 bases between the two ends. The CDR3 spans 14 residues. CDR3 DNA sequence: TGTGCCAGCTCACCGGGGCAGGCCAGTGAAAAACTGTTTTTT. As protein: CASSPGQASEKLFF. Together with reference TRBV18 and TRBJ1-4, the CDR3 gives the full variable domain: NAGVMQNPRHLVRRRGQEARLRCSPMKGHSHVYWYRQLPEEGLKFMVYLQKENIIDESGMPKERFSAEFPKEGPSILRIQQVVRGDSAAYFCASSPGQASEKLFFGSGTQLSVL.

This chain links TRBV27 with TRBJ1-4, with D unresolved. Looked up from germline, CDR1 is MNHEY and CDR2 is SMNVEV (reference sequence). CDR3 length: 10 residues. Trimming stripped 6 bases from V and 7 bases from J, with 3 bases between. The CDR3 DNA is TGTGCCAGCAGGGCTGAAAAACTGTTTTTT. It encodes CASRAEKLFF.

V is TRBV7-8 and J is TRBJ1-6; TRBD1 matches at 9 bases. V was clipped by 5 bases and J by 2 bases; unmatched bases: 4. The CDR3 totals 16 residues. Germline lookup yields CDR1 SGHVS and CDR2 FQNEAQ. The CDR3 coding sequence is TGTGCCAGCAGCATTGACAGGGGGGCCTATAATTCACCCCTCCACTTT. Amino acid sequence: CASSIDRGAYNSPLHF.

The sample holds a few counts of this clone. The rearrangement uses TRBV7-9 and TRBJ1-4, with a weak D call TRBD1 (6 bases). The CDR3 sequence is 14 residues long. CDR1 and CDR2 from the germline V gene are SEHNR and FQNEAQ (reference sequence). V lost 5 bases and J 5 bases, leaving 12 bases between the germline ends. The CDR3 sequence: CASSEGHRNEKLFF. CDR3 nucleotides: TGTGCCAGCAGCGAGGGACACAGGAATGAAAAACTGTTTTTT.

This clone was recorded once. The rearrangement uses TRBV27 and TRBJ2-4; 7 bases fit TRBD1. This CDR3 comprises 14 residues. In germline, CDR1 is MNHEY, CDR2 SMNVEV (reference sequence). The V gene end was trimmed by 4 bases and the J gene end by 6 bases; junction bases not matched to a gene: 6. CDR3 nucleotide sequence: TGTGCCAGCAGTTCGAGGGGGCAGGGAAACATTCAGTACTTC. It codes for CASSSRGQGNIQYF.

The chain is built from TRBV6-5 and TRBJ2-7; the match to TRBD1 covers 9 bases. Germline assignment: CDR1 MNHEY and CDR2 SVGAGI. The CDR3 is 16 residues long. After removal of 4 bases from V and 1 base from J, the junction contained 8 bases not matched to a gene. The CDR3 spells CASSSNRDRVSYEQYF. As DNA, the CDR3 is TGTGCCAGCAGTTCAAACCGGGACAGGGTGTCCTACGAGCAGTACTTC.

CDR3 sequence (DNA): TGTGCCAGCATCCTGTCTGGGCTGAACACTGAAGCTTTCTTT. Residues: CASILSGLNTEAFF. This chain joins TRBV6-1 and TRBJ1-1; no clear D. Trimming took off 7 bases at V and 0 bases at J, with 12 bases between the two ends. The CDR3 extends over 14 amino acids. Germline V lookup: CDR1 MNHNS, CDR2 SASEGT.

This chain uses TRBV18 with TRBJ2-7, with 7 bases that match TRBD2. Germline CDR1 KGHSH, CDR2 LQKENI. The length of the CDR3 is 14 residues. J gave up 2 bases and V 6 bases, and 7 bases lay outside the gene matches. DNA of the CDR3: TGTGCCAGCTCTCCCCGGGAGGAGACCTACGAGCAGTACTTC. Translated, it gives CASSPREETYEQYF.

The chain has TRBV27 and TRBJ2-1; 8 bases are shared with TRBD2. Germline-derived CDR1 and CDR2 are MNHEY and SMNVEV (reference sequence). V gave up 5 bases and J gave up 3 bases; unmatched junction bases: 6. The CDR3 totals 15 residues. The CDR3 nucleotides are TGTGCCAGCAGTGCCTGGCGGGGGGACTACAATGAGCAGTTCTTC. As protein: CASSAWRGDYNEQFF.

The CDR3 reads CASRNQEVQTADWYF. In DNA, the CDR3 is TGTGCCAGCAGGAACCAAGAAGTCCAAACAGCCGATTGGTATTTT. V usage is TRBV2 and J usage is TRBJ2-3; D unclear. This CDR3 contains 15 residues. In germline, CDR1 is SNHLY, CDR2 FYNNEI. V was clipped by 6 bases and J by 14 bases, with 27 bases between them.

The chain employs TRBV6-6 and TRBJ1-1; D might be TRBD1 (6 bases). Trimming shortened V by 5 bases and J by 3 bases, and 13 bases separated the two germline ends. The CDR3 totals 14 residues. Looked up from germline, CDR1 is MNHNY and CDR2 is SVGAGI (reference sequence). The CDR3 is CASSKQGVHTEAFF. CDR3 DNA: TGTGCCAGCAGTAAACAGGGTGTGCACACTGAAGCTTTCTTT.

This clone was seen a single time. J is TRBJ1-2 and V is TRBV5-1; D gene uncertain. The germline CDR1 and CDR2 sequences are SGHRS and YFSETQ. CDR3 length: 17 amino acids. V dropped 0 bases and J dropped 5 bases, with 20 bases sitting between them. CDR3 coding DNA: TGCGCCAGCAGCTTGGACCCAGTCTCTAGGCTTTGGTATGGCTACACCTTC. This encodes CASSLDPVSRLWYGYTF.

The V gene is TRBV5-1, the J gene TRBJ2-5; 8 bases fit TRBD1. Germline trimming cut 3 bases from V and 4 bases from J; bases unmatched to any gene: 2. Germline loops: CDR1 SGHRS, CDR2 YFSETQ. The CDR3 extends over 13 amino acids. CDR3 nucleotide sequence: TGCGCCAGCAGCTCGACAGGGGCAGAGACCCAGTACTTC. It translates to CASSSTGAETQYF.

The chain couples TRBV19 to TRBJ1-6; D is perhaps TRBD1 (6 bases). CDR3 length: 14 residues. The germline V and J ends were trimmed by 5 bases and 7 bases, with 12 bases remaining between them. CDR1 is LNHDA, CDR2 SQIVND, per germline (reference sequence). CDR3 amino acids: CASSVGTINSPLHF. CDR3 coding DNA: TGTGCCAGTAGTGTGGGGACAATAAATTCACCCCTCCACTTT. The full variable domain, completed using reference TRBV19 and TRBJ1-6, is DGGITQSPKYLFRKEGQNVTLSCEQNLNHDAMYWYRQDPGQGLRLIYYSQIVNDFQKGDIAEGYSVSREKKESFPLTVTSAQKNPTAFYLCASSVGTINSPLHFGNGTRLTVT.

V usage is TRBV6-6 and J usage is TRBJ1-4, with 7 bases lining up with TRBD1. Trimming removed 1 base from V and 7 bases from J; junction bases left unmatched: 9. CDR3 size: 16 residues. The germline gives CDR1 MNHNY, CDR2 SVGAGI (reference sequence). The CDR3 DNA follows: TGTGCCAGCAGTTACTTGCAGGGGGTTTCCATTGAAAAACTGTTTTTT. Its protein is CASSYLQGVSIEKLFF.

The chain carries TRBV11-2 and TRBJ2-1; maybe TRBD1 (5 bases). The CDR3 has 16 amino acids. Germline V CDR1 and CDR2: SGHAT, FQNNGV. Trimming shortened V by 3 bases and J by 5 bases, and 17 bases separated the two germline ends. Written as DNA, the CDR3 is TGTGCCAGCAGCTTTTCCGTGGGGCAGGGAAACAATGAGCAGTTCTTC. This gives the protein CASSFSVGQGNNEQFF.

The J gene is TRBJ2-3, the V gene TRBV6-1, with 7 bases lining up with TRBD1. Germline V lookup: CDR1 MNHNS, CDR2 SASEGT. The trim removed 10 bases at V and 1 base at J, leaving 8 bases unmatched. CDR3 length equals 14 residues. The CDR3: CATASGQRTDTQYF. The CDR3 bases are TGTGCCACCGCATCGGGACAGCGCACAGATACGCAGTATTTT.

The chain carries TRBV27 and TRBJ2-1; D call uncertain. Germline V gene data show CDR1 as MNHEY and CDR2 as SMNVEV (reference sequence). The CDR3 is 13 residues long. The germline V and J ends were trimmed by 6 bases and 4 bases, with 10 bases remaining between them. CDR3 coding DNA: TGTGCCAGCAGGGAGATTGCATACAATGAGCAGTTCTTC. Translated, it gives CASREIAYNEQFF.

This clone was seen more than once but under ten times. The gene calls are TRBV29-1 and TRBJ2-2; D is perhaps TRBD2 (5 bases). V lost 3 bases, J lost 6 bases, and 8 bases lay in between. This CDR3 is 12 amino acids long. Germline lookup yields CDR1 SQVTM and CDR2 ANQGSEA. CDR3 DNA: TGCAGCGTTGATGAGGGCGCCGGGGAGCTGTTTTTT. Translated: CSVDEGAGELFF.

This clone was observed once. The chain couples TRBV13 to TRBJ2-3; TRBD2 agrees at 11 bases. Germline trimming cut 5 bases from V and 4 bases from J; bases unmatched to any gene: 5. The CDR3 has 15 amino acids. Germline assignment: CDR1 PRHDT and CDR2 FYEKMQ (reference sequence). The CDR3 here is CASSQLAGVADTQYF. Written as DNA, the CDR3 is TGTGCCAGCAGCCAACTAGCGGGGGTAGCAGATACGCAGTATTTT.

V gene TRBV7-9 combines with J gene TRBJ2-7, with 11 bases matching TRBD1. Germline V gives CDR1 SEHNR, CDR2 FQNEAQ (reference sequence). There are 15 residues in the CDR3. The V gene end was trimmed by 0 bases and the J gene end by 7 bases; junction bases not matched to a gene: 5. The CDR3 DNA sequence: TGTGCCAGCAGCTTAGCGTTGGACAGGGGGCTTGAGCAGTACTTC. Translation gives CASSLALDRGLEQYF.

The CDR3 region is CASSLGGQGQPQHF. The CDR3 bases are TGTGCCAGCAGCTTAGGAGGCCAGGGGCAGCCCCAGCATTTT. The genes are TRBV7-9 and TRBJ1-5, with D possibly TRBD1 on 6 matching bases. CDR1 SEHNR and CDR2 FQNEAQ come from the germline V gene (reference sequence). The V and J ends lost 1 base and 7 bases respectively, with 11 bases between them. The CDR3 has 14 amino acids.

This clone turned up a few times. The chain couples TRBV6-4 to TRBJ2-3; 7 bases match TRBD2. The CDR3 runs to 15 residues. CDR1 MRHNA and CDR2 SNTAGT come from the germline V gene. After removal of 7 bases from V and 5 bases from J, the junction contained 12 bases not matched to a gene. CDR3 DNA: TGTGCCAGCACCCCCCAGGCGGGGGAGGGAGATACGCAGTATTTT. The encoded protein is CASTPQAGEGDTQYF.

J is TRBJ1-1 and V is TRBV7-6; no clear D. CDR3 size: 13 residues. The germline V gene has CDR1 SGHVS and CDR2 FNYEAQ. The V end lost 1 base, the J end lost 4 bases, and 7 bases lay between the germline ends. The CDR3: CASSLEIGTEAFF. In nucleotides, the CDR3 is TGTGCCAGCAGCTTAGAGATCGGCACTGAAGCTTTCTTT. The full variable domain, with the rest looked up from reference TRBV7-6 and TRBJ1-1, is GAGVSQSPRYKVTKRGQDVALRCDPISGHVSLYWYRQALGQGPEFLTYFNYEAQQDKSGLPNDRFSAERPEGSISTLTIQRTEQRDSAMYRCASSLEIGTEAFFGQGTRLTVV.

The rearrangement uses TRBV6-4 and TRBJ2-3; 11 positions agree with TRBD2. The CDR3 spans 14 residues. J was trimmed by 3 bases and V by 4 bases; bases with no gene match: 0. Per the germline V gene, CDR1 is MRHNA and CDR2 is SNTAGT. The DNA of the CDR3 is TGTGCCAGCAGTGGGACTAGCGGGACAGATACGCAGTATTTT. Translating gives CASSGTSGTDTQYF.

The chain joins TRBV4-1 to TRBJ1-2; 7 bases are shared with TRBD1. V lost 5 bases and J lost 2; bases outside the gene matches: 5. Germline CDR1 is MGHRA and CDR2 is YSYEKL. There are 14 residues in the CDR3. CDR3 sequence reads: CASSDRVLNYGYTF. The CDR3 coding sequence is TGCGCCAGCAGCGACAGGGTTTTGAACTATGGCTACACCTTC.

This chain joins TRBV30 and TRBJ2-2; 12 bases are shared with TRBD1. With 6 bases clipped from V and 6 bases from J, the junction kept 8 bases outside the gene matches. The germline V gene has CDR1 GTSNPN and CDR2 SVGIG (reference sequence). This CDR3 spans 15 amino acids. The CDR3 DNA is TGTGCCTGTTTACCGGGACAGGGGGCGTCCGGGGAGCTGTTTTTT. It is translated as CACLPGQGASGELFF. The full variable domain, with the rest looked up from reference TRBV30 and TRBJ2-2, is SQTIHQWPATLVQPVGSPLSLECTVEGTSNPNLYWYRQAAGRGLQLLFYSVGIGQISSEVPQNLSASRPQDRQFILSSKKLLLSDSGFYLCACLPGQGASGELFFGEGSRLTVL.